This TCR beta chain was sequenced for a study of CD8 T cells in Susac syndrome. TEMRA cells were FACS-enriched, with CD8+ and CD4+ T cells isolated negatively. Germline values: CDR1 MNHGY, CDR2 SAAAGT. There are 11 residues in the CDR3. V shed 6 bases and J shed 3 bases, with 5 bases lying between them. The RNA input was about 0.5 to 1 ug, and it was reverse transcribed with random hexamers. An immunoSEQ multiplex PCR generated amplified TCR beta CDR3 products spanning 54 Vbeta and 13 Jbeta. TCRdb re-analysed the immunoSEQ multiplex PCR reads in MiXCR, keeping a single row per CDR3 protein. The table shows under 200,000 distinct CDR3 sequences, with 90% to 95% occurring only once.

This TCR came from a human donor in good health. The sequenced material came from CD4+ T cells from PBMCs. The chain combines TRBV6-8 with TRBJ2-5; D unclear. In nucleotides, the CDR3 is TGTGCCAGCAGGGCAGAAGAGACCCAGTACTTC. Residues: CASRAEETQYF.